These T cell receptor beta chains were read from a single sample in a study of technical replicates of blood from a few donors. Data came from immunoSEQ multiplex PCR; TCRdb stores just in-frame clones and leaves some out. Among under 85,000 clones listed, more than 85% were seen once. Sequencing input: T cells isolated from PBMCs. The source of these receptors is a human donor in good health. Each CDR3 is given with its conserved first and last residue. The D gene is left open where the match is weak. Some rows have no size entry. The others give once, few or many, or a class for an expanded clone.

CDR3aa | CDR3nt | d_gene | j_gene | v_gene | abundance
CASSPGLAANNEQFF | TGTGCCAGCAGCCCGGGACTAGCGGCAAACAATGAGCAGTTCTTC | TRBD2 | TRBJ2-1 | TRBV7-9 | -
CASSHHNGQGEGYTF | TGCGCCAGCAGCCATCACAATGGACAGGGAGAAGGCTACACCTTC | TRBD1 | TRBJ1-2 | TRBV4-1 | once
CASSEEPTGFYGYTF | TGTGCCAGCAGCGAGGAGCCGACAGGATTCTATGGCTACACCTTC | - | TRBJ1-2 | TRBV9 | -
CASSGGNIQYF | TGTGCCAGCAGCGGGGGGAACATTCAGTACTTC | TRBD2 | TRBJ2-4 | TRBV27 | -
CASSFMGGTEAFF | TGTGCCAGCAGCTTCATGGGGGGCACTGAAGCTTTCTTT | - | TRBJ1-1 | TRBV5-6 | -
CASSQGGRGHGYGYTF | TGTGCCAGCAGCCAAGGAGGCAGGGGGCATGGCTATGGCTACACCTTC | TRBD1 | TRBJ1-2 | TRBV11-2 | few
CASSPRQGNTEAFF | TGTGCCAGCAGCCCAAGACAGGGAAACACTGAAGCTTTCTTT | TRBD1 | TRBJ1-1 | TRBV4-2 | -
CANRKREGYEQYF | TGTGCCAACAGAAAGCGGGAGGGCTACGAGCAGTACTTC | TRBD2 | TRBJ2-7 | TRBV2 | -
CASSELAGGPQAYNEQFF | TGTGCCAGCAGTGAACTAGCGGGAGGGCCACAAGCCTACAATGAGCAGTTCTTC | TRBD2 | TRBJ2-1 | TRBV6-1 | -
CASSHCSASNGDQPQHF | TGTGCTAGCAGCCACTGCTCGGCCTCCAACGGGGATCAGCCCCAGCATTTT | - | TRBJ1-5 | TRBV7-7 | -
CASSMTGEAFF | TGTGCCAGTAGTATGACAGGGGAAGCTTTCTTT | TRBD1 | TRBJ1-1 | TRBV19 | -
CASSLTGFGTDTQYF | TGTGCCAGCAGCCTTACAGGGTTTGGCACAGATACGCAGTATTTT | - | TRBJ2-3 | TRBV7-9 | -
CSVGGVGDEKLFF | TGCAGCGTTGGTGGGGTCGGGGATGAAAAACTGTTTTTT | - | TRBJ1-4 | TRBV29-1 | few
CASSQDFEDYGYTF | TGCGCCAGCAGCCAAGATTTCGAGGACTATGGCTACACCTTC | - | TRBJ1-2 | TRBV4-3 | -
CASSPNQLGGRETQYF | TGTGCCAGCAGCCCAAATCAACTAGGCGGAAGAGAGACCCAGTACTTC | - | TRBJ2-5 | TRBV11-2 | -
CASSLPSRGRTGELFF | TGTGCCAGCAGCCTCCCATCCAGGGGGCGGACCGGGGAGCTGTTTTTT | TRBD1 | TRBJ2-2 | TRBV7-3 | -
CASSPQAGLKDEQFF | TGCGCCAGCAGCCCCCAAGCGGGCCTTAAAGATGAGCAGTTCTTC | - | TRBJ2-1 | TRBV5-1 | -
CASSLGVYNEQFF | TGTGCCAGCAGTCTAGGAGTGTACAATGAGCAGTTCTTC | - | TRBJ2-1 | TRBV28 | once
CATSFGTAGNTIYF | TGTGCCACCAGCTTCGGGACTGCAGGAAACACCATATATTTT | - | TRBJ1-3 | TRBV15 | -
CASRVTGSFYEQYF | TGTGCCAGCAGGGTTACCGGGAGTTTCTACGAGCAGTACTTC | - | TRBJ2-7 | TRBV2 | -
CSVDGRDGTDTQYF | TGCAGCGTTGATGGGCGGGACGGCACAGATACGCAGTATTTT | - | TRBJ2-3 | TRBV29-1 | -
CSAPGTSGRVGEQYF | TGCAGCGCTCCCGGGACTAGCGGGAGAGTAGGCGAGCAGTACTTC | TRBD2 | TRBJ2-7 | TRBV29-1 | -
CASHPGTYEQYF | TGCGCCAGCCATCCAGGGACCTACGAGCAGTACTTC | - | TRBJ2-7 | TRBV5-1 | -
CASSFDYTYNEQFF | TGTGCCAGCAGCTTCGACTATACCTACAATGAGCAGTTCTTC | - | TRBJ2-1 | TRBV7-2 | -
CASLLPGLAGQETQYF | TGTGCCAGCCTCCTCCCAGGACTAGCGGGACAAGAGACCCAGTACTTC | TRBD2 | TRBJ2-5 | TRBV6-6 | -
CASSSPFGGLTDTQYF | TGTGCCAGCAGCTCACCCTTCGGCGGGCTCACAGATACGCAGTATTTT | - | TRBJ2-3 | TRBV7-9 | -
CASSLHRQGRGNQPQHF | TGTGCCAGCAGTTTACACCGACAGGGAAGGGGCAATCAGCCCCAGCATTTT | TRBD1 | TRBJ1-5 | TRBV28 | -
CASSTGNQPQHF | TGTGCCAGCAGCACAGGGAATCAGCCCCAGCATTTT | - | TRBJ1-5 | TRBV21-1 | -
CASSPPGDGYTF | TGTGCCAGCTCACCACCAGGGGATGGCTACACCTTC | - | TRBJ1-2 | TRBV18 | -
CASSLEGAPDTQYF | TGCGCCAGCAGCTTAGAGGGGGCCCCAGATACGCAGTATTTT | TRBD1 | TRBJ2-3 | TRBV5-1 | -
CASCVLAGGVNEQFF | TGTGCCAGTTGCGTCTTAGCGGGAGGGGTAAATGAGCAGTTCTTC | TRBD2 | TRBJ2-1 | TRBV28 | -
CAWTPGHLYDGYTF | TGTGCCTGGACTCCGGGACACCTATACGATGGCTACACCTTC | - | TRBJ1-2 | TRBV30 | -
CASSISSGQLNQPQHF | TGTGCCAGTAGTATATCGTCCGGACAGCTCAATCAGCCCCAGCATTTT | - | TRBJ1-5 | TRBV19 | -
CAINGQGNTEAFF | TGTGCCATCAATGGACAGGGCAACACTGAAGCTTTCTTT | TRBD1 | TRBJ1-1 | TRBV10-3 | medium-sized
CASSLYPYFEQGTSTYEQYF | TGCGCCAGCAGCTTGTACCCCTATTTCGAACAGGGGACGTCTACCTACGAGCAGTACTTC | TRBD1 | TRBJ2-7 | TRBV5-1 | -
CASSSAVPYEQYF | TGTGCCAGCAGCTCAGCGGTACCCTACGAGCAGTACTTC | - | TRBJ2-7 | TRBV11-3 | -
CASSPTKGDSAYYEQYF | TGTGCCAGCAGCCCCACGAAGGGAGACTCTGCGTACTACGAGCAGTACTTC | - | TRBJ2-7 | TRBV14 | -
CASSLTGEETQYF | TGTGCCAGCAGCTTAACAGGGGAAGAGACCCAGTACTTC | TRBD1 | TRBJ2-5 | TRBV11-1 | once
CASSLVQVALAGKGNEQFF | TGTGCCAGCAGCTTGGTACAGGTGGCTCTAGCGGGAAAGGGGAATGAGCAGTTCTTC | TRBD2 | TRBJ2-1 | TRBV5-8 | -
CASSSRGGQGAHGYTF | TGTGCCAGCAGCTCGAGGGGGGGACAGGGGGCACATGGCTACACCTTC | TRBD1 | TRBJ1-2 | TRBV11-3 | -
CASSPLRTGGGETQYF | TGTGCCAGCAGCCCGCTCAGGACAGGAGGGGGAGAGACCCAGTACTTC | - | TRBJ2-5 | TRBV7-2 | -
CASFLIEASGRAHTYEQYF | TGTGCCAGCTTCCTAATCGAGGCTAGCGGGAGGGCGCACACCTACGAGCAGTACTTC | TRBD2 | TRBJ2-7 | TRBV9 | -
CASSLPGGSSVEQYF | TGTGCCAGCAGTTTACCGGGGGGGAGCAGCGTCGAGCAGTACTTC | TRBD2 | TRBJ2-7 | TRBV27 | -
CASTGQGSDEQYF | TGTGCCAGTACCGGACAGGGTAGTGACGAGCAGTACTTC | TRBD1 | TRBJ2-7 | TRBV19 | -
CASSLTTVYGYTF | TGTGCCAGCAGTTTAACGACAGTATATGGCTACACCTTC | - | TRBJ1-2 | TRBV2 | -
CASSYYRQAQEQYF | TGTGCCAGCAGTTACTACCGACAGGCTCAAGAGCAGTACTTC | - | TRBJ2-7 | TRBV6-5 | -
CASSPGVTGAGNTEAFF | TGTGCCAGCTCACCAGGGGTTACAGGGGCCGGGAACACTGAAGCTTTCTTT | TRBD1 | TRBJ1-1 | TRBV18 | -
CASSRLAGGYEQYF | TGTGCCAGTAGTAGATTAGCGGGGGGCTACGAGCAGTACTTC | TRBD2 | TRBJ2-7 | TRBV19 | -
CASSVRQGLGLHNEQFF | TGTGCCAGTAGTGTGAGACAGGGATTAGGACTCCACAATGAGCAGTTCTTC | TRBD1 | TRBJ2-1 | TRBV19 | -
CSVEDLIGTGKYEQYF | TGCAGCGTTGAAGATCTAATCGGGACAGGGAAATACGAGCAGTACTTC | TRBD1 | TRBJ2-7 | TRBV29-1 | -
CASSLPGLAGEQFF | TGTGCCAGCAGTTTACCGGGCCTGGCGGGTGAGCAGTTCTTC | - | TRBJ2-1 | TRBV28 | -
CASSQGAQGYGYTF | TGTGCCAGCAGCCAGGGGGCCCAGGGCTATGGCTACACCTTC | TRBD1 | TRBJ1-2 | TRBV7-9 | -
CASSQGWGGEQYF | TGTGCCAGCAGCCAAGGCTGGGGAGGCGAGCAGTACTTC | - | TRBJ2-7 | TRBV14 | -
CASSRITGEVEKLFF | TGCGCCAGCAGCCGGATAACAGGGGAGGTTGAAAAACTGTTTTTT | TRBD1 | TRBJ1-4 | TRBV4-3 | -
CASSFDRGNEQFF | TGTGCCAGCAGTTTCGACAGGGGTAATGAGCAGTTCTTC | TRBD1 | TRBJ2-1 | TRBV27 | -